This TCR beta chain was documented in a study of blood T cells in healthy people across ages. Using a J-beta primer mix together with a sample-barcoded 5' primer, a second PCR was run for about 6 to 12 cycles. TCRdb independently ran MiXCR on the 5' RACE reads; one entry per CDR3 protein. The sample records about 1.6 million distinct CDR3 sequences, around 36% being singletons. CDR3 size: 15 residues. V lost 3 bases and J lost 2; bases outside the gene matches: 1. CDR1 is MNHEY and CDR2 is SMNVEV in the germline V gene (reference sequence). V is TRBV27 and J is TRBJ2-7, with TRBD2 matching over 13 bases. Specimen: blood. The TCR comes from a woman in her 30s in good health. The CDR3 is CASSFGTSGAYEQYF. The CDR3 bases are TGTGCCAGCAGTTTTGGGACTAGCGGGGCCTACGAGCAGTACTTC.